The clone carrying this T cell receptor beta chain was found many times. The target antigen is unknown. This sample was included in a study of identical twins. Study-wide findings and caveats: Shared out-of-frame alpha sequences (those common to twins) showed excess low generation probability.

Template switching added a universal primer binding site, and final cDNA carried unique molecular identifiers. One entry per CDR3 protein, called by TCRdb with MiXCR from the 5' RACE reads. The repertoire holds about 220,000 distinct CDR3 sequences, with 7.5% as singletons. Germline CDR1 reads SQVTM; CDR2 reads ANQGSEA. This CDR3 region has 13 residues. Trimming cost V 3 bases and J 2 bases; bases outside gene matches: 3. This sample was also put to use in a study of yellow fever vaccine responses in identical twins. From that paper: Convergence reportedly seemed to mark part of the twins' vaccine T cell response, with personalization marking the rest.

The V and J genes are TRBV29-1 and TRBJ2-7, with 8 bases aligning to TRBD1. Sequenced sample: memory (CD45RO+) T cells sorted from blood. The origin of this receptor is a woman aged 18-35 years in good health. As DNA, the CDR3 is TGCAGCGTTGAGGGGACAGGAGCCTACGAGCAGTACTTC. Translating it yields CSVEGTGAYEQYF.